Listed below are T cell receptor beta chains from one sample, sequenced in a study of PD-L1 blockade in urothelial cancer. TCRdb's copy holds only in-frame clones and misses some; the assay was immunoSEQ multiplex PCR. The data hold 38,000 or so clones, with over 65% observed a single time. The material sequenced was PBMCs, taken around atezolizumab (anti-PD-L1) treatment. These receptors were obtained from a man aged 35 to 55 with urothelial cancer. Each CDR3 is given with its conserved first and last residue. A D gene is named only where the DNA matches it firmly. Clone size is shown for a subset of rows, as once, few, many or a class of expanded clone.

j_gene	abundance	d_gene	v_gene	len	CDR3nt	CDR3aa
TRBJ1-2	medium-sized	NA	TRBV28	12	TGTGCCAGCGGCGGACAGCAAGGAGGCTACACCTTC	CASGGQQGGYTF
TRBJ1-5	NA	NA	TRBV2	15	TGTGCCAGCAGTGAGGATTGGAGAGGGACACAGCCCCAGCATTTT	CASSEDWRGTQPQHF
TRBJ1-3	NA	NA	TRBV7-6	15	TGTGCCAGCAGCTTAGCGACAGCCTCTGGAAACACCATATATTTT	CASSLATASGNTIYF
TRBJ2-3	NA	NA	TRBV9	16	TGTGCCAGCAGCGTAGCTGGGAGCCTAAAGGGCGATACGCAGTATTTT	CASSVAGSLKGDTQYF
TRBJ2-1	once	TRBD2	TRBV28	19	TGTGCCAGCAACAAACTAGCGGGAGGACGTCGGAGCTCCTACAATGAGCAGTTCTTC	CASNKLAGGRRSSYNEQFF
TRBJ2-7	NA	NA	TRBV21-1	17	TGTGCCAGCAGCAAAGGGCTCAGGGAATACAGATCAGACGAGCAGTACTTC	CASSKGLREYRSDEQYF
TRBJ2-3	NA	TRBD2	TRBV27	16	TGTGCCAGCAGTTTAATGGCGGGAGGGCCTGGAGATACGCAGTATTTT	CASSLMAGGPGDTQYF
TRBJ2-7	NA	NA	TRBV5-1	16	TGCGCCAGCAGCTTGGGTCAGGGTTTGGACCTTTACGAGCAGTACTTC	CASSLGQGLDLYEQYF
TRBJ1-1	NA	TRBD1	TRBV20-1	11	TGCAGTGCTAGGGGGGACAGTGAAGCTTTCTTT	CSARGDSEAFF
TRBJ1-4	NA	NA	TRBV9	14	TGTGCCAGCAGCGTAGGGCAGGGAAATGAAAAACTGTTTTTT	CASSVGQGNEKLFF
TRBJ2-1	NA	NA	TRBV28	14	TGTGCCAGCAGAGGGGCTAGCTCCTACAATGAGCAGTTCTTC	CASRGASSYNEQFF
TRBJ2-1	NA	TRBD1	TRBV18	16	TGTGCCAGCTCACCACCCAAGACAGGGGGGGACAATGAGCAGTTCTTC	CASSPPKTGGDNEQFF
TRBJ2-4	NA	NA	TRBV7-8	14	TGTGCCAGCAGTCCCGGGGAGGTCCAAAACATTCAGTACTTC	CASSPGEVQNIQYF
TRBJ1-2	NA	NA	TRBV19	12	TGTGCCAGTAGTTGGACTGCGGGTGGCTACACCTTC	CASSWTAGGYTF
TRBJ2-3	NA	TRBD2	TRBV4-1	15	TGCGCCAGCAGCCCAGCGGGAGTGGGCCCAGATACGCAGTATTTT	CASSPAGVGPDTQYF
TRBJ1-3	NA	NA	TRBV29-1	14	TGCAGCGTGGGCGACATACTCTGGAGAAACACCATATATTTT	CSVGDILWRNTIYF
TRBJ2-5	once	TRBD2	TRBV5-6	18	TGTGCCAGCAGCTTGGGAGAAGTGCGGCTAGCGGGACGGGAGACCCAGTACTTC	CASSLGEVRLAGRETQYF
TRBJ2-3	NA	TRBD1	TRBV11-2	15	TGTGCCAGCAGCCCTGACAGGGGCAGCACAGATACGCAGTATTTT	CASSPDRGSTDTQYF
TRBJ2-7	NA	TRBD2	TRBV30	15	TGTGCCTGGGCGGGGGGGGTAGGTATCTCCTACGAGCAGTACTTC	CAWAGGVGISYEQYF
TRBJ2-1	NA	NA	TRBV10-3	14	TGTGCCATCAGTGCTCCGGGAGCTAGCAATGAGCAGTTCTTC	CAISAPGASNEQFF
TRBJ1-1	once	TRBD1	TRBV6-1	15	TGTGCCAGCAGGGAGACAGGGGTTAAAGGCACTGAAGCTTTCTTT	CASRETGVKGTEAFF
TRBJ2-3	NA	TRBD2	TRBV7-9	17	TGTGCCAGCAGCCAGCCCGGACTAGCGGGAGGAACAGATACGCAGTATTTT	CASSQPGLAGGTDTQYF
TRBJ2-2	once	NA	TRBV14	16	TGTGCCAGCAGCCAAGGCCCTTACAGTTACACCGGGGAGCTGTTTTTT	CASSQGPYSYTGELFF
TRBJ1-2	NA	NA	TRBV19	14	TGTGCCAGTAGTATGCGGGGTCTTACCTATGGCTACACCTTC	CASSMRGLTYGYTF
TRBJ1-2	NA	NA	TRBV18	13	TGTGCCAGCTCACCCGGTCGAACGGATGGCTACACCTTC	CASSPGRTDGYTF
TRBJ2-7	NA	TRBD2	TRBV11-2	17	TGTGCCAGCAGCTTATCTACGGGGGGTGGGCCCTCCTACGAGCAGTACTTC	CASSLSTGGGPSYEQYF